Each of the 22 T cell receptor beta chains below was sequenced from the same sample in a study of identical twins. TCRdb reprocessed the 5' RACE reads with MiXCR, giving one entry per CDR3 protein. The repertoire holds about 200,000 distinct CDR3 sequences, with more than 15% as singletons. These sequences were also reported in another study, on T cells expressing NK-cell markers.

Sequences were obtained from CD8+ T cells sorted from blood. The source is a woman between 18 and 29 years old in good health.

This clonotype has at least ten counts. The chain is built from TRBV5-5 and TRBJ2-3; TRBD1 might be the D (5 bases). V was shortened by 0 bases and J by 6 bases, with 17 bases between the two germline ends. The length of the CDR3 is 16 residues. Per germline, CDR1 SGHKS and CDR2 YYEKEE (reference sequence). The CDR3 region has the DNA TGTGCCAGCAGCTTGGCCGACAGCGTGATTTTGGATACGCAGTATTTT. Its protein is CASSLADSVILDTQYF.

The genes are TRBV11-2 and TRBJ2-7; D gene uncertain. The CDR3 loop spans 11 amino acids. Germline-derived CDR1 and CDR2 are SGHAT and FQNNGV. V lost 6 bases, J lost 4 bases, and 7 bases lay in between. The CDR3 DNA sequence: TGTGCCAGCAGGATAGCATACGAGCAGTACTTC. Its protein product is CASRIAYEQYF.

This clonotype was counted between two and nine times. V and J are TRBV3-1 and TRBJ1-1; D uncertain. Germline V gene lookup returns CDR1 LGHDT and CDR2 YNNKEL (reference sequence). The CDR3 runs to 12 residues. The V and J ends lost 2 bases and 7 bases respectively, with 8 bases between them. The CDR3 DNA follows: TGTGCCAGCAGCCAACAGGAAGATGAAGCTTTCTTT. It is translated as CASSQQEDEAFF.

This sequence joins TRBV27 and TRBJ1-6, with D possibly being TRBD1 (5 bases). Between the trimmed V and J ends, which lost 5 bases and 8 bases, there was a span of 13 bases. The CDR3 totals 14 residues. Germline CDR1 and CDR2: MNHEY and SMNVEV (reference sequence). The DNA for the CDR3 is TGTGCCAGCAGTCTTGGGACCGATTATTCACCCCTCCACTTT. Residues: CASSLGTDYSPLHF.

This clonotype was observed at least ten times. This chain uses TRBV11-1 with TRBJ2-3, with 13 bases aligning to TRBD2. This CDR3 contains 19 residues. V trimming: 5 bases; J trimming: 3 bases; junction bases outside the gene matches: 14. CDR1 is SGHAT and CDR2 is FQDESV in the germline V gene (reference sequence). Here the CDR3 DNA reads TGTGCCAGCAGCATCAGACTAGCGGGAGGACGCATAGCAACAGATACGCAGTATTTT. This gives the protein CASSIRLAGGRIATDTQYF.

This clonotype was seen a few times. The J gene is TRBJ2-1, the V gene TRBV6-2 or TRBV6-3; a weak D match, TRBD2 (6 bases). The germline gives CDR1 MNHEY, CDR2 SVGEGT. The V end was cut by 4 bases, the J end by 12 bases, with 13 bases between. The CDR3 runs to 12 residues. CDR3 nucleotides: TGTGCCAGCAGTTCTACTAGCAGTTCGCAGTTCTTC. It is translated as CASSSTSSSQFF.

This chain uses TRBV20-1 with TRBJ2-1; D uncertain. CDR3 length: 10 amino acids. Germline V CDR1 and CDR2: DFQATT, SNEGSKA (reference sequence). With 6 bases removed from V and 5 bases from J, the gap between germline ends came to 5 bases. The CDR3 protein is CSALNNEQFF. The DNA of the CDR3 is TGCAGTGCCCTCAACAATGAGCAGTTCTTC.

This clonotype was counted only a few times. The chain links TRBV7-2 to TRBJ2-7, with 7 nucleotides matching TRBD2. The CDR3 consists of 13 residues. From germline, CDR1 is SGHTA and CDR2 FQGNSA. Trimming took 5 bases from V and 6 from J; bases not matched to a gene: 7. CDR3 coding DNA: TGTGCCAGCAGCCTGGGGGGGAGAGGCGAGCAGTACTTC. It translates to CASSLGGRGEQYF.

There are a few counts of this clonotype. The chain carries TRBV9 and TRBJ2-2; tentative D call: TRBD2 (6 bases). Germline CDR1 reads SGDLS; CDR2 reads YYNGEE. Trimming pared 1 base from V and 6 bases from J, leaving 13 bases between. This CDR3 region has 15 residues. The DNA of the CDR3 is TGTGCCAGCAGCGTATGGGACTCCCCGGCCGGGGAGCTGTTTTTT. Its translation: CASSVWDSPAGELFF.

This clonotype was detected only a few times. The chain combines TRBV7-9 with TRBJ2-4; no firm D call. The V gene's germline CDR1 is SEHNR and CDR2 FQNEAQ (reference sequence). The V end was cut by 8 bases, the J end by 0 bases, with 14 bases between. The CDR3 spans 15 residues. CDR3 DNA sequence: TGTGCCAGCTCAGCTGCCCGTTTAGCCAAAAACATTCAGTACTTC. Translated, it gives CASSAARLAKNIQYF. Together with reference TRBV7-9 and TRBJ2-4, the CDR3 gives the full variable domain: DTGVSQNPRHKITKRGQNVTFRCDPISEHNRLYWYRQTLGQGPEFLTYFQNEAQLEKSRLLSDRFSAERPKGSFSTLEIQRTEQGDSAMYLCASSAARLAKNIQYFGAGTRLSVL.

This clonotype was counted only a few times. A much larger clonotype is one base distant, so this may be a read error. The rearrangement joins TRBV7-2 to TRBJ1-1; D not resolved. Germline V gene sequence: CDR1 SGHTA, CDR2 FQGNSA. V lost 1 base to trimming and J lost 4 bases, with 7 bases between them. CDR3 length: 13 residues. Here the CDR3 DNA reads TGTGCCAGCAGCTTAGGACTGGGCACTGAAGCTTTCTTT. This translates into CASSLGLGTEAFF.

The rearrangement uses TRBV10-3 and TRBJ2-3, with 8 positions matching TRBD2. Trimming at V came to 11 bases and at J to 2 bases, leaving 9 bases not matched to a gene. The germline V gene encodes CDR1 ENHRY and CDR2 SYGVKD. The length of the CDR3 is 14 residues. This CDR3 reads CASRETSDTDTQYF. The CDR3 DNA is TGTGCCTCTCGAGAGACTAGCGACACAGATACGCAGTATTTT.

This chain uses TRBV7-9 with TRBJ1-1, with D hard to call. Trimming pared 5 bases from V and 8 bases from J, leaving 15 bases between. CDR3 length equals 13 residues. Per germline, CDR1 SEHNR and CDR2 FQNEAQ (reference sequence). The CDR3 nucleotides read TGTGCCAGCAGCCCCCTCGAGGTTGCAGAAGCTTTCTTT. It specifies CASSPLEVAEAFF.

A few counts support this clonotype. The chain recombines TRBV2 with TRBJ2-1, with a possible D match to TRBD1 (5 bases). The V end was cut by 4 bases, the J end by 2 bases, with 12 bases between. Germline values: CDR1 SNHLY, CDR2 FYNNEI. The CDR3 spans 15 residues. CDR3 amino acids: CASSGEGVTYNEQFF. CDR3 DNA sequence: TGTGCCAGCAGTGGGGAAGGGGTAACCTACAATGAGCAGTTCTTC.

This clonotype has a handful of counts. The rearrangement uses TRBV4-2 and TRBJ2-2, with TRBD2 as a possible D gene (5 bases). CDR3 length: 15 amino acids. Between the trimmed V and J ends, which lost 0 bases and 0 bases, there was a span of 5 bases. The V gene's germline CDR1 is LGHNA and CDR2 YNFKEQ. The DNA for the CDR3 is TGTGCCAGCAGCCAAGAACTAGCGAACACCGGGGAGCTGTTTTTT. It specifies CASSQELANTGELFF.

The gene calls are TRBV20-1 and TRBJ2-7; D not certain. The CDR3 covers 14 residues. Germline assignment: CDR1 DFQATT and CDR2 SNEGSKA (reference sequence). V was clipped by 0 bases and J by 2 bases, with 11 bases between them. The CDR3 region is CSARDMSFTYEQYF. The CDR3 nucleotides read TGCAGTGCTAGAGATATGAGTTTTACCTACGAGCAGTACTTC.

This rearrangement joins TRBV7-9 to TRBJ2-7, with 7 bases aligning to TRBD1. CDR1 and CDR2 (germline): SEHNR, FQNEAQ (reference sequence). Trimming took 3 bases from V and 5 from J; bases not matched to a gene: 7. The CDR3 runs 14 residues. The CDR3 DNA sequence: TGTGCCAGCAGCTTGACAGGGCCGCGGGACGAGCAGTACTTC. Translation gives CASSLTGPRDEQYF.

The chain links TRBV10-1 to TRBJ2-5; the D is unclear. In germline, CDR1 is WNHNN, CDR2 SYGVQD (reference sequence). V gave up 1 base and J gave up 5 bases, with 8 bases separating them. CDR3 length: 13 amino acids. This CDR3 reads CASSEFPAETQYF. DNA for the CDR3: TGCGCCAGCAGTGAGTTTCCGGCGGAGACCCAGTACTTC.

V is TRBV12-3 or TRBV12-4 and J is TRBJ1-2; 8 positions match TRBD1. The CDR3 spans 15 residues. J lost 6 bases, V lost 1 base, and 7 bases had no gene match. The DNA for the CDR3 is TGTGCCAGCAGTTTAGGATGGACAGGGTCTAATGGCTACACCTTC. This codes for CASSLGWTGSNGYTF.

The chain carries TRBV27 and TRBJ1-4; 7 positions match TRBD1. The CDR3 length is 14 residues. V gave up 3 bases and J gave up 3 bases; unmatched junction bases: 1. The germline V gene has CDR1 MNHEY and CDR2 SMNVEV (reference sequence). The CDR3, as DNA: TGTGCCAGCAGTTTGACAGGGTCTAATGAAAAACTGTTTTTT. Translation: CASSLTGSNEKLFF.

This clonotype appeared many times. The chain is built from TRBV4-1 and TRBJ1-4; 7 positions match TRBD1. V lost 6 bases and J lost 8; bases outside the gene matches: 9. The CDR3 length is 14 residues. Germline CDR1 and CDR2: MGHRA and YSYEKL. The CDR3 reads CASSQTGPYEKLFF. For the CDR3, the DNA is TGCGCCAGCAGTCAGACAGGGCCTTACGAAAAACTGTTTTTT.

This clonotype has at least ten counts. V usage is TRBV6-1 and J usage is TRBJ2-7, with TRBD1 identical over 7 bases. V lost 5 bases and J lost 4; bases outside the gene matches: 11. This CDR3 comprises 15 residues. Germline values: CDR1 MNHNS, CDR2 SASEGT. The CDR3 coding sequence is TGTGCCAGCAGTCCGGGGTTCAGGGGGTTGTACGAGCAGTACTTC. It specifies CASSPGFRGLYEQYF.